The 24 T cell receptor beta chains below were found in one sample sequenced in a study of blood T cell repertoires in COVID-19. TCRdb's copy holds only in-frame clones and misses some; the assay was immunoSEQ multiplex PCR. The data show around 40,000 clones, about 82% seen once. The sample comprised peripheral blood. These receptors were obtained from a human donor in a cohort sampled during active COVID-19.

The chain is built from TRBV9 and TRBJ1-5; 8 positions match TRBD1. V lost 4 bases, J lost 4 bases, and 4 bases stayed unmatched. Germline assignment: CDR1 SGDLS and CDR2 YYNGEE. CDR3 length equals 14 residues. CDR3 sequence: CASSSWTGNQPQHF. In DNA form, the CDR3 reads TGTGCCAGCAGCTCTTGGACAGGGAATCAGCCCCAGCATTTT.

This sequence joins TRBV5-8 and TRBJ1-5; 7 nucleotides match TRBD1. Germline V gene data show CDR1 as SGHTS and CDR2 as YDEGEE. V lost 4 bases, J lost 7 bases, and 8 bases stayed unmatched. The CDR3 extends over 14 amino acids. The CDR3: CASSPDREEQPQHF. CDR3 coding DNA: TGTGCCAGCAGCCCCGACAGGGAGGAGCAGCCCCAGCATTTT.

The rearrangement joins TRBV6-6 to TRBJ2-7; tentatively, D is TRBD1 (6 bases). This CDR3 is built from 13 residues. Germline lookup yields CDR1 MNHNY and CDR2 SVGAGI (reference sequence). The V and J ends lost 2 bases and 6 bases respectively, with 11 bases between them. The CDR3 region has the DNA TGTGCCAGCAGTTACAGACAGGCTCTCGAGCAGTACTTC. Protein sequence: CASSYRQALEQYF.

The gene calls are TRBV20-1 and TRBJ2-1; 7 positions agree with TRBD2. This CDR3 has 11 amino acids. The junction had 0 bases not matched to a gene; V was cut back by 4 bases and J by 6 bases. Germline V gene data show CDR1 as DFQATT and CDR2 as SNEGSKA (reference sequence). DNA of the CDR3: TGCAGTGCTACTAGCGGCAATGAGCAGTTCTTC. Its protein product is CSATSGNEQFF.

The chain recombines TRBV7-9 with TRBJ2-3; tentatively, D is TRBD1 (6 bases). The CDR3 has 14 amino acids. Germline CDR1 and CDR2: SEHNR and FQNEAQ (reference sequence). V lost 5 bases, J lost 5 bases, and 14 bases lay in between. The CDR3 DNA reads as TGTGCCAGCAGCCTGGCAGGGGCGCAAGATACGCAGTATTTT. Translated, it gives CASSLAGAQDTQYF.

This clone was recorded a few times. The chain recombines TRBV19 with TRBJ1-2; the match to TRBD1 covers 7 bases. In germline, CDR1 is LNHDA, CDR2 SQIVND (reference sequence). This CDR3 comprises 15 residues. V lost 11 bases to trimming and J lost 4 bases; unmatched junction nucleotides: 16. This CDR3 is CAGRDSDSPSYGYTF. In DNA form, the CDR3 reads TGTGCCGGCCGGGACAGCGATTCCCCCAGCTATGGCTACACCTTC.

This rearrangement joins TRBV9 to TRBJ2-7; D call uncertain. Germline assignment: CDR1 SGDLS and CDR2 YYNGEE. The length of the CDR3 is 15 residues. Deletions cut 4 bases from V and 6 bases from J, with 20 bases between. The CDR3 nucleotides are TGTGCCAGCAGCTCTGCCTCATCTGCCTCGGGCGAGCAGTACTTC. This sequence encodes CASSSASSASGEQYF.

In DNA form, the CDR3 reads TGTGCCAGTAGCAGCGGGGGGGGCAATCAGCCCCAGCATTTT. Residues: CASSSGGGNQPQHF. The chain combines TRBV19 with TRBJ1-5, with D possibly matching TRBD1 (5 bases). The CDR3 consists of 14 residues. V lost 6 bases and J 2 bases, leaving 11 bases between the germline ends. CDR1 and CDR2 from the germline V gene are LNHDA and SQIVND (reference sequence). The whole variable domain, filled in from reference TRBV19 and TRBJ1-5, reads DGGITQSPKYLFRKEGQNVTLSCEQNLNHDAMYWYRQDPGQGLRLIYYSQIVNDFQKGDIAEGYSVSREKKESFPLTVTSAQKNPTAFYLCASSSGGGNQPQHFGDGTRLSIL.

The chain uses TRBV19 and TRBJ1-2; TRBD1 matches at 9 bases. V trimming: 5 bases; J trimming: 1 base; junction bases outside the gene matches: 5. CDR1 and CDR2 from the germline V gene are LNHDA and SQIVND (reference sequence). This CDR3 is built from 15 residues. CDR3 in amino acids: CASSSGTGLNYGYTF. CDR3 bases: TGTGCCAGTAGTTCCGGGACAGGGCTTAACTATGGCTACACCTTC.

This clone was seen a handful of times. The chain couples TRBV6-5 to TRBJ1-3, with 7 positions matching TRBD1. Germline loops: CDR1 MNHEY, CDR2 SVGAGI. The CDR3 extends over 15 amino acids. Germline trimming cut 6 bases from V and 6 bases from J; bases unmatched to any gene: 11. CDR3 sequence: CASSLNRGSANTIYF. In DNA form, the CDR3 reads TGTGCCAGCAGCCTCAACAGGGGTTCGGCAAACACCATATATTTT.

By sample fraction, this clone is medium-sized (0.01 to 0.1%). The chain uses TRBV6-5 and TRBJ2-7; 7 nucleotides agree with TRBD1. Trimming cost V 4 bases and J 1 base; bases outside gene matches: 7. Germline CDR1 reads MNHEY; CDR2 reads SVGAGI. CDR3 size: 15 residues. The CDR3 DNA follows: TGTGCCAGCAGTTTAGAGGGACAGCTATCCTACGAGCAGTACTTC. Its translation is CASSLEGQLSYEQYF.

The chain links TRBV7-3 to TRBJ2-5; 9 bases match TRBD2. The CDR3 length is 13 residues. J gave up 5 bases and V 2 bases, and 0 bases lay outside the gene matches. Germline CDR1 reads SGHTA; CDR2 reads FQGTGA. CDR3 nucleotide sequence: TGTGCCAGCAGCTTAGCGGGAGGGGAGACCCAGTACTTC. Its translation: CASSLAGGETQYF.

V is TRBV27 and J is TRBJ2-2, with D perhaps matching TRBD2 (5 bases). Germline CDR1 is MNHEY and CDR2 is SMNVEV (reference sequence). The CDR3 has 17 amino acids. Trimming pared 5 bases from V and 1 base from J, leaving 17 bases between. The CDR3 DNA reads as TGTGCCAGCAGTCCCCGGGCGGGCAGGAGGAACACCGGGGAGCTGTTTTTT. Its translation: CASSPRAGRRNTGELFF.

This chain uses TRBV30 with TRBJ2-6; 8 bases align to TRBD1. Looked up from germline, CDR1 is GTSNPN and CDR2 is SVGIG (reference sequence). The CDR3 runs to 16 residues. The V and J ends lost 5 bases and 0 bases, in that order; junction bases with no gene match: 6. The CDR3 is CAWDDRGVSGANVLTF. CDR3 nucleotides: TGTGCCTGGGACGACAGGGGAGTCTCTGGGGCCAACGTCCTGACTTTC.

The rearrangement joins TRBV6-5 to TRBJ1-6; TRBD1 aligns across 9 bases. J gave up 10 bases and V 6 bases, and 7 bases lay outside the gene matches. The germline CDR1 and CDR2 sequences are MNHEY and SVGAGI. This CDR3 contains 14 residues. CDR3 region: CASRGDRESSPLHF. The DNA of the CDR3 is TGTGCCAGCAGGGGGGACAGGGAAAGCTCACCCCTCCACTTT.

The chain combines TRBV14 with TRBJ1-2; 7 nucleotides match TRBD1. The CDR3 has 15 amino acids. V shed 4 bases, J shed 3 bases, and the junction held 8 bases outside the gene matches. CDR1 and CDR2 from the germline V gene are SGHDN and FVKESK. The CDR3 loop reads CASSRLGTEDYGYTF. Written as DNA, the CDR3 is TGTGCCAGCAGCCGTCTTGGGACAGAGGACTATGGCTACACCTTC.

The chain couples TRBV6-4 to TRBJ1-2, with D unclear. The CDR3 is 12 amino acids. Germline CDR1 MRHNA, CDR2 SNTAGT. With 6 bases removed from V and 7 bases from J, the gap between germline ends came to 12 bases. The CDR3 region is CASSTAGSGYTF. The CDR3 region has the DNA TGTGCCAGCAGCACGGCGGGGTCTGGCTACACCTTC.

The rearrangement links TRBV5-1 to TRBJ1-3, with TRBD1 identical over 7 bases. CDR1 and CDR2 (germline): SGHRS, YFSETQ. This CDR3 is built from 14 residues. Losses at the gene ends were 4 bases for V and 2 bases for J; bases not matched to a gene: 3. CDR3 nucleotide sequence: TGCGCCAGCAGCAAGACAGGGACTGGAAACACCATATATTTT. Residues: CASSKTGTGNTIYF.

This chain uses TRBV10-3 with TRBJ2-7, with D possibly being TRBD2 (6 bases). CDR3 length equals 15 residues. Germline CDR1 and CDR2: ENHRY and SYGVKD. V was clipped by 3 bases and J by 2 bases, with 14 bases between them. The CDR3 loop is CAISELGRGTYEQYF. CDR3 in DNA: TGTGCCATCAGTGAACTCGGCCGGGGGACCTACGAGCAGTACTTC.

V gene TRBV30 combines with J gene TRBJ1-2; TRBD1 matches 8 bases. CDR1 GTSNPN and CDR2 SVGIG come from the germline V gene (reference sequence). The CDR3 consists of 14 residues. J lost 8 bases, V lost 0 bases, and 8 bases had no gene match. CDR3 in amino acids: CAWSVGRGLRGYTF. The CDR3 nucleotides are TGTGCCTGGAGTGTCGGCAGGGGGCTCAGAGGCTACACCTTC. The full variable domain, rest sourced from reference TRBV30 and TRBJ1-2, is SQTIHQWPATLVQPVGSPLSLECTVEGTSNPNLYWYRQAAGRGLQLLFYSVGIGQISSEVPQNLSASRPQDRQFILSSKKLLLSDSGFYLCAWSVGRGLRGYTFGSGTRLTVV.

This clone was counted a single time. V is TRBV6-5 and J is TRBJ2-7; 8 nucleotides align to TRBD1. This CDR3 is built from 14 residues. Germline CDR1 and CDR2: MNHEY and SVGAGI. The trim removed 6 bases at V and 0 bases at J, leaving 4 bases unmatched. CDR3 in DNA: TGTGCCAGCAGGCTGGGACAGGCCTCCTACGAGCAGTACTTC. Amino acids: CASRLGQASYEQYF.

The V gene is TRBV4-1, the J gene TRBJ2-2; D unresolved. Germline CDR1 MGHRA, CDR2 YSYEKL. Trimming cost V 0 bases and J 0 bases, with 8 bases left between them. This CDR3 has 16 amino acids. This chain's CDR3 is CASSQEPHSNTGELFF. CDR3 bases: TGCGCCAGCAGCCAAGAGCCACATTCGAACACCGGGGAGCTGTTTTTT.

The chain combines TRBV30 with TRBJ1-5; TRBD1 matches at 7 bases. The CDR3 length is 15 residues. Germline assignment: CDR1 GTSNPN and CDR2 SVGIG (reference sequence). After removal of 4 bases from V and 4 bases from J, the junction contained 10 bases not matched to a gene. The CDR3 reads CAWTIQGPLNQPQHF. The CDR3 DNA is TGTGCCTGGACCATACAGGGGCCCCTAAATCAGCCCCAGCATTTT.

This clone has only one observation. The chain links TRBV6-6 to TRBJ1-1; a possible D gene is TRBD1 (6 bases). This CDR3 has 15 residues. Germline CDR1 reads MNHNY; CDR2 reads SVGAGI (reference sequence). The V end lost 2 bases, the J end lost 5 bases, and 15 bases lay between the germline ends. CDR3 in amino acids: CASSYRGGESTEAFF. CDR3 DNA sequence: TGTGCCAGCAGTTACCGGGGGGGCGAGAGTACTGAAGCTTTCTTT.